This TCR beta chain was captured by sequencing in a study of CD8 T cells in Susac syndrome. V dropped 6 bases and J dropped 4; count of bases not matched to a gene: 5. Germline CDR1 MNHEY, CDR2 SMNVEV (reference sequence). CDR3 length: 13 residues. CD8+ and CD4+ T cells from blood underwent TCR beta sequencing, which was carried out in a high-throughput format. Reverse transcription of about 0.45 to 1 ug RNA was performed with random hexamers. MiXCR, applied by TCRdb to the immunoSEQ multiplex PCR reads, yields one record per CDR3 protein. Of 150,000 to 200,000 distinct CDR3 sequences listed, around 94% are singletons.

The sequence was collected from a human donor in good health. This sequence joins TRBV27 and TRBJ2-5; 7 bases line up with TRBD2. The specimen was CD4+ T cells from PBMCs. The CDR3, as DNA: TGTGCCAGCAGGAAGCGGGACGTAGAGACCCAGTACTTC. The encoded protein is CASRKRDVETQYF.